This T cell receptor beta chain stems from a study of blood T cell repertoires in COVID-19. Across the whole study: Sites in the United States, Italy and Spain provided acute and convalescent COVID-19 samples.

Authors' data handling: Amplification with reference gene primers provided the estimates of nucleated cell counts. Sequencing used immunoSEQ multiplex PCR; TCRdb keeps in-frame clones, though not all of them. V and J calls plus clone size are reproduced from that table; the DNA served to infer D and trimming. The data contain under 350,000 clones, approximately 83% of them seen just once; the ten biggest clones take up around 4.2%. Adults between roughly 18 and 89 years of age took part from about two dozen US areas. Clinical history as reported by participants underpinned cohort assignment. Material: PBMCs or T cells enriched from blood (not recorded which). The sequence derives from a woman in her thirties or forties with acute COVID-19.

CDR3 protein: CASRSQGAITEAFF. In DNA form, the CDR3 reads TGTGCCAGCAGGTCTCAGGGGGCAATTACTGAAGCTTTCTTT. The gene calls are TRBV3-1 (or the pseudogene TRBV3-2) and TRBJ1-1, with TRBD1 identical over 8 bases. Germline V gene sequence: CDR1 LGHDT, CDR2 YNNKEL (reference sequence). This CDR3 has 14 amino acids. J gave up 5 bases and V 6 bases, and 8 bases lay outside the gene matches.